Below, 32 T cell receptor beta chains from the same sample are listed, as sequenced in a study of blood T cell repertoires in COVID-19. Only in-frame clones appear in the TCRdb table, and some are missing; sequencing was by immunoSEQ multiplex PCR. The table lists 100,000 to 130,000 clones, less than 90% of them singletons. Sequencing was performed on peripheral blood. These TCRs come from a human donor in a cohort sampled during active COVID-19.

This chain links TRBV4-3 with TRBJ2-2; 10 bases map to TRBD2. Germline V gene lookup returns CDR1 LGHNA and CDR2 YSLEER. The CDR3 has 15 amino acids. J lost 7 bases, V lost 1 base, and 3 bases had no gene match. This CDR3 reads CASSQVLAGHGELFF. For the CDR3, the DNA is TGCGCCAGCAGCCAAGTACTAGCGGGACACGGGGAGCTGTTTTTT.

This chain connects TRBV7-2 to TRBJ2-2; D is undetermined. V was clipped by 0 bases and J by 2 bases, with 4 bases between them. The CDR3 is 14 amino acids. CDR1 SGHTA and CDR2 FQGNSA come from the germline V gene. The CDR3 DNA is TGTGCCAGCAGCTTAGCCACTAACACCGGGGAGCTGTTTTTT. This gives the protein CASSLATNTGELFF.

The V call is TRBV28, the J call TRBJ2-7; D is perhaps TRBD1 (6 bases). Germline loops: CDR1 MDHEN, CDR2 SYDVKM. Trimming cost V 6 bases and J 3 bases, with 12 bases left between them. The CDR3 is made up of 13 amino acids. The CDR3 DNA is TGTGCCAGCAGGGCCGGACAGAACTACGAGCAGTACTTC. As protein: CASRAGQNYEQYF.

The chain links TRBV9 to TRBJ2-1, with a weak D call TRBD1 (6 bases). Germline-derived CDR1 and CDR2 are SGDLS and YYNGEE. Deletions cut 4 bases from V and 4 bases from J, with 12 bases between. This CDR3 is 14 amino acids long. The chain's CDR3 is CASSLQGWYNEQFF. The CDR3, as DNA: TGTGCCAGCAGCTTACAGGGTTGGTACAATGAGCAGTTCTTC.

V is TRBV9 and J is TRBJ2-2; TRBD1 is a possible D gene (6 bases). Trimming removed 4 bases from V and 2 bases from J, with 9 bases in between. Germline V lookup: CDR1 SGDLS, CDR2 YYNGEE. The CDR3 consists of 14 residues. The CDR3: CASSRTVNTGELFF. The CDR3, as DNA: TGTGCCAGCAGCCGGACAGTAAACACCGGGGAGCTGTTTTTT.

This clone occurred once. This chain uses TRBV6-2 or TRBV6-3 with TRBJ2-5; possible D gene TRBD1, 7 bases. Between the trimmed V and J ends, which lost 4 bases and 5 bases, there was a span of 11 bases. The CDR3 is 13 amino acids. Germline values: CDR1 MNHEY, CDR2 SVGEGT. CDR3 sequence reads: CASSWTGGETQYF. Written as DNA, the CDR3 is TGTGCCAGCAGTTGGACAGGAGGGGAGACCCAGTACTTC.

J is TRBJ1-1 and V is TRBV29-1; D uncertain. The CDR3 contains 14 residues. Germline-derived CDR1 and CDR2 are SQVTM and ANQGSEA. V was shortened by 4 bases and J by 5 bases, with 17 bases between the two germline ends. CDR3 amino acids: CSVAAGGLGTEAFF. The CDR3 bases are TGCAGCGTTGCGGCCGGAGGGTTGGGTACTGAAGCTTTCTTT.

The chain recombines TRBV5-1 with TRBJ1-2; 9 bases line up with TRBD1. The CDR3 extends over 13 amino acids. Per the germline V gene, CDR1 is SGHRS and CDR2 is YFSETQ. V gave up 7 bases and J gave up 5 bases; unmatched junction bases: 6. CDR3 region: CASAPGTGYGYTF. The CDR3, as DNA: TGCGCCAGCGCCCCGGGGACAGGGTATGGCTACACCTTC.

The rearrangement uses TRBV5-1 and TRBJ1-4; TRBD1 aligns across 9 bases. Trimming cost V 7 bases and J 7 bases; bases outside gene matches: 5. In germline, CDR1 is SGHRS, CDR2 YFSETQ. There are 13 residues in the CDR3. The CDR3 loop reads CASHDRGTEKLFF. DNA of the CDR3: TGCGCCAGCCACGACAGGGGGACTGAAAAACTGTTTTTT.

The V gene is TRBV6-2 or TRBV6-3, the J gene TRBJ1-1; TRBD1 matches 10 bases. CDR3 length: 16 residues. V trimming: 5 bases; J trimming: 0 bases; junction bases outside the gene matches: 6. The germline V gene has CDR1 MNHEY and CDR2 SVGEGT. CDR3 nucleotides: TGTGCCAGCAGTGATGGACAGGGGGGCCTGAACACTGAAGCTTTCTTT. Its protein product is CASSDGQGGLNTEAFF.

The V gene is TRBV6-2 or TRBV6-3, the J gene TRBJ2-7; 7 nucleotides align to TRBD1. Germline assignment: CDR1 MNHEY and CDR2 SVGEGT. The CDR3 sequence is 16 residues long. The V gene end was trimmed by 5 bases and the J gene end by 2 bases; junction bases not matched to a gene: 12. The DNA for the CDR3 is TGTGCCAGCAGTCCAGGACAGGCTCTCCTTCCCTACGAGCAGTACGTC. Residues: CASSPGQALLPYEQYV.

This clone has more than one count but fewer than ten. V and J are TRBV7-9 and TRBJ2-1, with D maybe TRBD2 (6 bases). CDR3 length equals 13 residues. Between the trimmed V and J ends, which lost 3 bases and 9 bases, there was a span of 12 bases. CDR1 is SEHNR and CDR2 is FQNEAQ in the germline V gene (reference sequence). CDR3 protein: CASSFGGDAEQFF. The CDR3 DNA is TGTGCCAGCAGCTTCGGCGGGGACGCTGAGCAGTTCTTC. Full variable domain (remainder filled in from reference TRBV7-9 and TRBJ2-1): DTGVSQNPRHKITKRGQNVTFRCDPISEHNRLYWYRQTLGQGPEFLTYFQNEAQLEKSRLLSDRFSAERPKGSFSTLEIQRTEQGDSAMYLCASSFGGDAEQFFGPGTRLTVL.

This sequence joins TRBV3-1 (or the pseudogene TRBV3-2) and TRBJ2-3; TRBD2 matches at 9 bases. Germline V CDR1 and CDR2: LGHDT, YNNKEL (reference sequence). CDR3 size: 17 residues. V was pared by 3 bases and J by 8 bases, with 15 bases of the junction left unmatched. In DNA form, the CDR3 reads TGTGCCAGCAGCCAGGCTCGTAGCGGGAGACGCCGAGCTACGCAGTATTTT. It specifies CASSQARSGRRRATQYF.

V and J are TRBV20-1 and TRBJ2-1, with 7 bases aligning to TRBD2. The length of the CDR3 is 13 residues. Germline V CDR1 and CDR2: DFQATT, SNEGSKA (reference sequence). V was clipped by 3 bases and J by 8 bases; unmatched bases: 7. This chain's CDR3 is CSASGEGRDEQFF. The CDR3, as DNA: TGCAGTGCTAGTGGGGAGGGGAGGGATGAGCAGTTCTTC.

The chain is built from TRBV29-1 and TRBJ2-5, with D tentatively TRBD2 (6 bases). Trimming shortened V by 6 bases and J by 5 bases, and 16 bases separated the two germline ends. Germline V gene lookup returns CDR1 SQVTM and CDR2 ANQGSEA. This CDR3 region has 13 residues. The CDR3 reads CSVAPGVRETQYF. The CDR3 DNA is TGCAGCGTGGCCCCGGGAGTTCGGGAGACCCAGTACTTC.

V and J are TRBV3-1 (or the pseudogene TRBV3-2) and TRBJ1-1; 7 bases agree with TRBD1. Germline CDR1 and CDR2: LGHDT and YNNKEL (reference sequence). Germline trimming cut 4 bases from V and 3 bases from J; bases unmatched to any gene: 5. CDR3 length: 14 residues. The CDR3 protein is CASSRSQGDTEAFF. DNA of the CDR3: TGTGCCAGCAGCCGTAGTCAGGGGGACACTGAAGCTTTCTTT.

V usage is TRBV6-2 or TRBV6-3 and J usage is TRBJ2-3; D remains ambiguous. Between the trimmed V and J ends, which lost 5 bases and 5 bases, there was a span of 5 bases. CDR1 MNHEY and CDR2 SVGEGT come from the germline V gene. CDR3 size: 11 residues. CDR3 in DNA: TGTGCCAGCAGTCAGGTAGATACGCAGTATTTT. Its translation is CASSQVDTQYF.

The chain is built from TRBV6-5 and TRBJ2-7; TRBD2 matches 10 bases. The J segment lost 2 bases and the V segment lost 0 bases, leaving 1 base of the junction unmatched. The CDR3 sequence is 15 residues long. Germline CDR1 MNHEY, CDR2 SVGAGI. This CDR3 is CASSYSTSGAYEQYV. Written as DNA, the CDR3 is TGTGCCAGCAGTTACTCCACTAGCGGGGCCTACGAGCAGTACGTC.

The chain has TRBV27 and TRBJ2-7; 10 nucleotides match TRBD1. V was clipped by 6 bases and J by 1 base; unmatched bases: 3. The CDR3 is 14 residues long. Germline-derived CDR1 and CDR2 are MNHEY and SMNVEV (reference sequence). This chain's CDR3 is CASSMDRGSYEQYF. The CDR3 DNA reads as TGTGCCAGCAGCATGGACAGGGGGTCCTACGAGCAGTACTTC.

This chain uses TRBV4-3 with TRBJ2-1; 12 bases fit TRBD2. This CDR3 is 15 amino acids long. CDR1 is LGHNA, CDR2 YSLEER, per germline. After removal of 1 base from V and 7 bases from J, the junction contained 2 bases not matched to a gene. The CDR3 DNA reads TGCGCCAGCAGCCAAGCCCTAGCGGGAGGGAATGAGCAGTTCTTC. Translation gives CASSQALAGGNEQFF.

This chain joins TRBV6-2 or TRBV6-3 and TRBJ2-3, with D maybe TRBD2 (5 bases). Between the trimmed V and J ends, which lost 6 bases and 1 base, there was a span of 11 bases. Germline values: CDR1 MNHEY, CDR2 SVGEGT. The length of the CDR3 is 14 residues. The DNA of the CDR3 is TGTGCCAGCAGCACGGTCGGGGGCACAGATACGCAGTATTTT. The encoded protein is CASSTVGGTDTQYF.

CDR3 in amino acids: CASSQDGAGVRFF. In DNA, the CDR3 is TGCGCCAGCAGCCAAGATGGAGCGGGAGTACGGTTCTTC. The chain links TRBV4-3 to TRBJ2-1; 8 bases map to TRBD2. CDR3 size: 13 residues. Germline trimming cut 0 bases from V and 15 bases from J; bases unmatched to any gene: 7. In germline, CDR1 is LGHNA, CDR2 YSLEER.

The V gene is TRBV7-3, the J gene TRBJ1-1; tentatively, D is TRBD1 (5 bases). The V gene lost 2 bases and the J gene lost 3 bases, with 10 bases spanning the gap. The CDR3 sequence is 14 residues long. Germline V gives CDR1 SGHTA, CDR2 FQGTGA. DNA for the CDR3: TGTGCCAGCAGCTTATCAGGGATCCACACTGAAGCTTTCTTT. Amino acid sequence: CASSLSGIHTEAFF.

The chain employs TRBV7-2 and TRBJ1-5; no firm D call. Germline CDR1 SGHTA, CDR2 FQGNSA. Trimming left V 2 bases short and J 0 bases short, with 8 bases between. This CDR3 spans 15 amino acids. CDR3 sequence reads: CASSLIQTSNQPQHF. CDR3 sequence (DNA): TGTGCCAGCAGCTTAATACAGACTAGCAATCAGCCCCAGCATTTT. The entire variable domain, with the rest obtained from reference TRBV7-2 and TRBJ1-5, is as follows: GAGVSQSPSNKVTEKGKDVELRCDPISGHTALYWYRQSLGQGLEFLIYFQGNSAPDKSGLPSDRFSAERTGGSVSTLTIQRTQQEDSAVYLCASSLIQTSNQPQHFGDGTRLSIL.

The CDR3 bases are TGCGCCAGCAGCTCGGATAGGGGACTCTACGAGCAGTACTTC. This codes for CASSSDRGLYEQYF. The rearrangement joins TRBV5-1 to TRBJ2-7; weak D call: TRBD2 (6 bases). Germline values: CDR1 SGHRS, CDR2 YFSETQ. Trimming took off 3 bases at V and 3 bases at J, with 13 bases between the two ends. The CDR3 totals 14 residues.

The gene calls are TRBV9 and TRBJ1-1; no clear D. V was trimmed by 2 bases and J by 0 bases, leaving 5 bases between them. This CDR3 has 13 residues. Per the germline V gene, CDR1 is SGDLS and CDR2 is YYNGEE. CDR3 in amino acids: CASSVDLNTEAFF. The DNA of the CDR3 is TGTGCCAGCAGCGTCGACTTGAACACTGAAGCTTTCTTT.

The chain carries TRBV5-6 and TRBJ2-1; 7 nucleotides match TRBD1. Germline lookup yields CDR1 SGHDT and CDR2 YYEEEE. This CDR3 is 14 amino acids long. The junction had 4 bases not matched to a gene; V was cut back by 3 bases and J by 4 bases. CDR3 in DNA: TGTGCCAGCAGCTCGGGACAGAGATACAATGAGCAGTTCTTC. Residues: CASSSGQRYNEQFF.

This clone was detected once. The gene calls are TRBV9 and TRBJ2-7, with 12 positions matching TRBD2. The ends lost 0 bases at V and 5 bases at J; junction bases unmatched: 3. The CDR3 extends over 15 amino acids. Germline CDR1 reads SGDLS; CDR2 reads YYNGEE. Written as DNA, the CDR3 is TGTGCCAGCAGCGTAGCCCCTAGCGGGAGGGACGAGCAGTACTTC. Translation: CASSVAPSGRDEQYF. The full variable domain, in which reference TRBV9 and TRBJ2-7 provide the parts outside the CDR3, is DSGVTQTPKHLITATGQRVTLRCSPRSGDLSVYWYQQSLDQGLQFLIQYYNGEERAKGNILERFSAQQFPDLHSELNLSSLELGDSALYFCASSVAPSGRDEQYFGPGTRLTVT.

The chain couples TRBV6-1 to TRBJ2-6, with 7 bases identical to TRBD1. V shed 4 bases, J shed 8 bases, and the junction held 20 bases outside the gene matches. CDR3 length: 19 residues. Germline loops: CDR1 MNHNS, CDR2 SASEGT. The CDR3 sequence: CASSARQGTGPTAPNVLTF. The CDR3 nucleotides read TGTGCCAGCAGTGCCCGACAGGGTACGGGGCCAACCGCCCCCAACGTCCTGACTTTC.

This clone was found a few times. The J gene is TRBJ1-3, the V gene TRBV14; weak D call: TRBD1 (6 bases). Germline loops: CDR1 SGHDN, CDR2 FVKESK. The CDR3 is 15 amino acids. Trimming removed 5 bases at V and 0 bases at J, with 11 bases between. The CDR3 here is CASSGQGSSGNTIYF. CDR3 nucleotide sequence: TGTGCCAGCAGCGGCCAGGGGAGCTCTGGAAACACCATATATTTT.

CDR3 loop: CASSRTSGRNTGELFF. The DNA of the CDR3 is TGTGCCAGCAGCCGGACTAGCGGGAGGAACACCGGGGAGCTGTTTTTT. The chain employs TRBV7-8 and TRBJ2-2, with 13 bases fitting TRBD2. The germline V gene has CDR1 SGHVS and CDR2 FQNEAQ. The CDR3 length is 16 residues. V lost 5 bases and J lost 1; bases outside the gene matches: 1. Full variable domain (remainder filled in from reference TRBV7-8 and TRBJ2-2): GAGVSQSPRYKVAKRGQDVALRCDPISGHVSLFWYQQALGQGPEFLTYFQNEAQLDKSGLPSDRFFAERPEGSVSTLKIQRTQQEDSAVYLCASSRTSGRNTGELFFGEGSRLTVL.

The chain has TRBV4-3 and TRBJ2-6; the D gene is possibly TRBD1 (5 bases). CDR3 length: 17 residues. Trimming removed 1 base at V and 1 base at J, with 11 bases between. Germline V gene data show CDR1 as LGHNA and CDR2 as YSLEER. The CDR3, as DNA: TGCGCCAGCAGCCAAGCCCTGACAGTTTCTGGGGCCAACGTCCTGACTTTC. Its protein is CASSQALTVSGANVLTF.